Listed below are T cell receptor beta chains from one sample, sequenced in a study of blood T cell repertoires in COVID-19. This table comes from immunoSEQ multiplex PCR, and its TCRdb copy is limited to in-frame clones, with some not included. The table has roughly 180,000 clones, roughly three quarters seen once. Sequencing was carried out using PBMCs or T cells enriched from blood (not recorded which). These receptors originate from a man in his 60s who had been exposed to COVID-19. The CDR3 runs from the conserved cysteine through the conserved F or W. The D gene is left open where the match is weak. Size tells how often a clone was seen (once, few, many) or the class of an expanded clone, and some rows leave it out.

clone_size	v_call	d_call	j_call	cdr3_nt	cdr3_aa
few	TRBV5-1	TRBD2	TRBJ2-5	TGCGCCAGCAGCTGGCGGGAGTACGAGACCCAGTACTTC	CASSWREYETQYF
.	TRBV29-1	.	TRBJ2-3	TGCAGCGCCCGTAACGGCGGAGTGAGCACAGATACGCAGTATTTT	CSARNGGVSTDTQYF
few	TRBV9	TRBD1	TRBJ2-2	TGTGCCAGCAGCGTAGCCCCGGGACAGGGAATGAACACCGGGGAGCTGTTTTTT	CASSVAPGQGMNTGELFF
many	TRBV18	TRBD1	TRBJ1-3	TGTGCCAGCTCATCCCGAGTCCCGGGACAGGGGGACACCATATATTTT	CASSSRVPGQGDTIYF
.	TRBV7-2	TRBD1	TRBJ2-6	TGTGCCAGCAGCTGGAAATCAGGGGGCTCTGGGGCCAACGTCCTGACTTTC	CASSWKSGGSGANVLTF
.	TRBV4-1	TRBD2	TRBJ2-4	TGCGCCAGCAGCCAAGAGAGGACTAGCCTTCGTATTCAGTACTTC	CASSQERTSLRIQYF
medium-sized	TRBV19	.	TRBJ1-4	TGTGCCAGTAGTATAGTCGGGGTGGAGGAAAAACTGTTTTTT	CASSIVGVEEKLFF
.	TRBV19	.	TRBJ1-1	TGTGCCAGTAAGCCTGGGTGGGCCAACACTGAAGCTTTCTTT	CASKPGWANTEAFF
.	TRBV3-1/TRBV3-2	TRBD2	TRBJ2-7	TGTGCCAGCAGCGGCGCGGCACTAGCGGGAGTCGAGCAGTACTTC	CASSGAALAGVEQYF
.	TRBV12-3/TRBV12-4	.	TRBJ2-2	TGTGCCAGCACACAGGGCAGGCCCGGGGAGCTGTTTTTT	CASTQGRPGELFF
.	TRBV3-1/TRBV3-2	.	TRBJ1-1	TGTGCCAGCAGCCAAGATCAGGGGCGGAACACTGAAGCTTTCTTT	CASSQDQGRNTEAFF
.	TRBV28	.	TRBJ2-2	TGTGCCAGCAGTTTAGGAGGGTCCGGGGAGCTGTTTTTT	CASSLGGSGELFF
.	TRBV2	TRBD1	TRBJ1-2	TGTGCCAGTTCGGGACAGGGGGTCGGTGGCTACACCTTC	CASSGQGVGGYTF
.	TRBV5-1	TRBD2	TRBJ2-1	TGCGCCAGCAGCGGGGGACTAGACTACAATGAGCAGTTCTTC	CASSGGLDYNEQFF
.	TRBV27	TRBD1	TRBJ2-7	TGTGCCAGCAGATGGGACAGGGATGGGGTGGGCTCCTACGAGCAGTACTTC	CASRWDRDGVGSYEQYF
.	TRBV30	TRBD1	TRBJ1-5	TGTGCCTGGAGTGTAGAGACAGGGGGCTGGCAGCCCCAGCATTTT	CAWSVETGGWQPQHF
.	TRBV10-2	TRBD1	TRBJ1-4	TGCGCCAGCAGGTTACGGACAGGAGGTGAAAAACTGTTTTTT	CASRLRTGGEKLFF
.	TRBV5-1	.	TRBJ2-2	TGCGCCAGCAGCTTTGGAGGAGGGCTGAACACCGGGGAGCTGTTTTTT	CASSFGGGLNTGELFF
.	TRBV18	TRBD1	TRBJ1-6	TGTGCCAGCTCGATCGGGACAGAAGCTTCACCCCTCCACTTT	CASSIGTEASPLHF
.	TRBV21-1	.	TRBJ2-5	TGTGCCAGCAGCATAAAAGAGACCCAGTACTTC	CASSIKETQYF
.	TRBV7-2	.	TRBJ2-3	TGTGCCAGCAGCTCCTGGGCGGCAGGAGGGACAGATACGCAGTATTTT	CASSSWAAGGTDTQYF
.	TRBV27	TRBD2	TRBJ2-5	TGTGCCAGCAGTTTATCGAGCGGGAGTTACCAAGAGACCCAGTACTTC	CASSLSSGSYQETQYF
.	TRBV5-4	.	TRBJ1-2	TGTGCCAGCAGCTCCAGGGTTTTCTATGGCTACACCTTC	CASSSRVFYGYTF
.	TRBV7-2	TRBD1	TRBJ1-4	TGTGCCAGCAGCCAGGGCTCCTCAAGGGGGCTCCGGGAAAAACTGTTTTTT	CASSQGSSRGLREKLFF
.	TRBV15	.	TRBJ2-7	TGTGCCACCAGCAGAGACTCAGGGGTTAGGTACGAGCAGTACTTC	CATSRDSGVRYEQYF
.	TRBV6-5	.	TRBJ2-7	TGTGCCAGCAGTTACGGACAGAATCTCTACGAGCAGTACTTC	CASSYGQNLYEQYF
.	TRBV6-2/TRBV6-3	.	TRBJ1-2	TGTGCCAGCAGTTCGCTAACTAACTATGGCTACACCTTC	CASSSLTNYGYTF
.	TRBV5-1	TRBD2	TRBJ2-1	TGCGCCAGCAGCTTAGCGGGAGGGCTGTGGAATGAGCAGTTCTTC	CASSLAGGLWNEQFF
.	TRBV9	TRBD1	TRBJ2-7	TGTGCCAGCAGCGCGGGACAGGGGACCCTATACGAGCAGTACTTC	CASSAGQGTLYEQYF
.	TRBV27	.	TRBJ2-7	TGTGCCAGCAGTTTATCTGAGAGCTCCTACGAGCAGTACTTC	CASSLSESSYEQYF
.	TRBV11-1	TRBD1	TRBJ1-2	TGTGCCAGCTCCCGGGACAGGGGCGACTATGGCTACACCTTC	CASSRDRGDYGYTF
few	TRBV7-2	TRBD1	TRBJ1-2	TGTGCCAGCAGCGCCGCACAGGGGGCTCCCTATGGCTACACCTTC	CASSAAQGAPYGYTF
.	TRBV7-8	.	TRBJ1-1	TGTGCCAGCAGCTTAGTAGGGGGGGGAAGTGGCACTGAAGCTTTCTTT	CASSLVGGGSGTEAFF
.	TRBV16	.	TRBJ1-1	TGTGCCAGCAGCACCACAGGTTACACTGAAGCTTTCTTT	CASSTTGYTEAFF
once	TRBV19	TRBD1	TRBJ1-5	TGTGCCAGTACCGCGGGACAGGGTGTACAGCCCCAGCATTTT	CASTAGQGVQPQHF
.	TRBV7-9	.	TRBJ1-2	TGTGCCAGCAGCGTTGGACAGAATTATGGCTACACCTTC	CASSVGQNYGYTF
.	TRBV9	TRBD1	TRBJ2-3	TGTGCCAGCAGCGGAACAGGGGTGACGCAGTATTTT	CASSGTGVTQYF
.	TRBV7-9	TRBD2	TRBJ2-5	TGTGCCAGCAGCCCCGCGGGGGGCCAGGAGACCCAGTACTTC	CASSPAGGQETQYF
.	TRBV28	.	TRBJ1-5	TGTGCCAGCAGTTTTTTGAGGGCCGGCAATCAGCCCCAGCATTTT	CASSFLRAGNQPQHF
once	TRBV27	TRBD1	TRBJ2-7	TGTGCCAGCAGTCCAAGACAGGGTCCCAGCGAGCAGTACTTC	CASSPRQGPSEQYF
.	TRBV2	.	TRBJ1-5	TGTGCCAGCAGTCGGGAGGACGGTAGAAATCAGCCCCAGCATTTT	CASSREDGRNQPQHF
.	TRBV30	.	TRBJ2-7	TGTGCCTGGAGGGTAGCGGCCTACGAGCAGTACTTC	CAWRVAAYEQYF
.	TRBV27	TRBD1	TRBJ1-1	TGTGCCAGCAGTTTGTGGCAGGGGGCTACTGAAGCTTTCTTT	CASSLWQGATEAFF
once	TRBV9	.	TRBJ2-4	TGTGCCAGCAGCGTAGCGGGAGAGGTGGAAAACATTCAGTACTTC	CASSVAGEVENIQYF
.	TRBV27	.	TRBJ1-2	TGTGCCAGCAGACCGCAAGGAGGGTTCGGGGGCTACACCTTC	CASRPQGGFGGYTF
.	TRBV18	.	TRBJ2-7	TGTGCCAGCTCACCCTCTCTGCAGAACTACGAGCAGTACTTC	CASSPSLQNYEQYF
.	TRBV9	TRBD2	TRBJ2-3	TGTGCCAGCAGCGTAGCCCCCAGGACTAGCGGAGATACGCAGTATTTT	CASSVAPRTSGDTQYF
.	TRBV3-1/TRBV3-2	.	TRBJ2-7	TGTGCCAGCAGCCGAACCTCGGGCAGGGGATCCTACGAGCAGTACTTC	CASSRTSGRGSYEQYF
.	TRBV19	.	TRBJ1-5	TGTGCCAGTAGTCTCCTGGACATTGGCCCCCAGCATTTT	CASSLLDIGPQHF
.	TRBV5-4	.	TRBJ1-5	TGTGCCAGCAGCTTGGAGGGCAGGGAGCCCCAGCATTTT	CASSLEGREPQHF
.	TRBV14	TRBD2	TRBJ2-7	TGTGCCAGCAGCCAATTTCCGGGACTAGGAGGTGACGAGCAGTACTTC	CASSQFPGLGGDEQYF
.	TRBV27	.	TRBJ1-1	TGTGCCAGCAGTTTGGGGTTAATACAGAGGGACACTGAAGCTTTCTTT	CASSLGLIQRDTEAFF
.	TRBV5-6	.	TRBJ1-5	TGTGCCAGCAGCTTGTCGACAGGCCATCAGCCCCAGCATTTT	CASSLSTGHQPQHF
few	TRBV12-3/TRBV12-4	TRBD1	TRBJ1-1	TGTGCCAGCAGTACCTCGGGACAGCTTGAAGCTTTCTTT	CASSTSGQLEAFF
.	TRBV30	TRBD1	TRBJ1-1	TGTGCCTGGACCCGACAGGGCGGTGAAGCTTTCTTT	CAWTRQGGEAFF